A single sample gave rise to the 9 T cell receptor beta chains below, sequenced in a study of Ad26.COV2.S vaccination and SARS-CoV-2 variants. Profiling relied on immunoSEQ multiplex PCR, and the TCRdb table lists in-frame clones only, not all of them. The sample lists 400,000 to 450,000 clones; 75% to 95% were seen once. Treatment meaning: around 19 received Ad26.COV2.S at low or high dose, single or two shots; 5 received placebo; per-sample allocation not given. Day 63 after the first vaccine or placebo injection was the time point for sampling. Source: peripheral blood, taken in a trial of Ad26.COV2.S vaccine versus placebo. The receptors stem from a person between 18 and 65 years old who received the Ad26.COV2.S COVID-19 vaccine or a placebo.

This chain connects TRBV7-2 to TRBJ1-4; D gene ambiguous. Trimming left V 1 base short and J 7 bases short, with 10 bases between. CDR3 size: 14 residues. Germline-derived CDR1 and CDR2 are SGHTA and FQGNSA. CDR3 residues: CASSLGGGREKLFF. Written as DNA, the CDR3 is TGTGCCAGCAGCTTAGGAGGTGGACGTGAAAAACTGTTTTTT.

This clone was found a few times. The chain uses TRBV11-2 and TRBJ2-7, with 7 bases aligning to TRBD1. The CDR3 consists of 14 residues. Germline V gene lookup returns CDR1 SGHAT and CDR2 FQNNGV. Losses at the gene ends were 5 bases for V and 4 bases for J; bases not matched to a gene: 8. The CDR3 reads CASSKTGLLYEQYF. CDR3 nucleotides: TGTGCCAGCAGCAAGACAGGGTTGCTATACGAGCAGTACTTC.

This chain links TRBV9 with TRBJ1-4; D is ambiguous. CDR1 is SGDLS, CDR2 YYNGEE, per germline. V shed 3 bases and J shed 7 bases, with 13 bases lying between them. This CDR3 contains 14 residues. In DNA form, the CDR3 reads TGTGCCAGCAGCGCTCTGTCCCGGGGTGAAAAACTGTTTTTT. Translated: CASSALSRGEKLFF.

The CDR3 DNA follows: TGTGCCAGCAGCTTGGGGGGAGCAGATGAGCAGTTCTTC. Encoded protein: CASSLGGADEQFF. The chain employs TRBV11-2 and TRBJ2-1; D may be TRBD2 (6 bases). The V end was cut by 3 bases, the J end by 8 bases, with 11 bases between. CDR1 is SGHAT, CDR2 FQNNGV, per germline. The CDR3 totals 13 residues.

The rearrangement joins TRBV30 to TRBJ2-3; the match to TRBD2 covers 7 bases. The CDR3 sequence is 14 residues long. CDR1 is GTSNPN, CDR2 SVGIG, per germline (reference sequence). This CDR3 is CALTPAGAADTQYF. In DNA, the CDR3 is TGTGCTCTGACGCCGGCGGGAGCTGCAGATACGCAGTATTTT.

This clone was counted a single time. This sequence joins TRBV21-1 and TRBJ2-7; no check of the table's D call, TRBD2, against the DNA was made. TRBV21-1 is a known pseudogene. The CDR3 is made up of 14 amino acids. CDR3 loop: CASSKWEGLREQYF. The CDR3 region has the DNA TGTGCCAGCAGCAAATGGGAGGGACTTCGCGAGCAGTACTTC.

The CDR3 DNA sequence: TGCGCCAGCCGTGGGCTCGGGGCCAACGTCCTGACTTTC. It codes for CASRGLGANVLTF. The chain employs TRBV4-1 and TRBJ2-6; unclear D gene. The ends were cut back, 8 bases at V and 4 bases at J, with 9 bases in the middle. Germline-derived CDR1 and CDR2 are MGHRA and YSYEKL. This CDR3 spans 13 amino acids.

V usage is TRBV6-1 and J usage is TRBJ1-5; the D gene is possibly TRBD1 (6 bases). This CDR3 has 14 amino acids. With 1 base removed from V and 4 bases from J, the gap between germline ends came to 8 bases. In germline, CDR1 is MNHNS, CDR2 SASEGT. The CDR3 here is CASSEGGANQPQHF. The CDR3 DNA sequence: TGTGCCAGCAGTGAAGGGGGGGCTAATCAGCCCCAGCATTTT.

V and J are TRBV11-2 and TRBJ2-1, with D tentatively TRBD2 (6 bases). Germline V CDR1 and CDR2: SGHAT, FQNNGV. The CDR3 length is 16 residues. The V gene lost 1 base and the J gene lost 4 bases, with 14 bases spanning the gap. The CDR3 protein is CASSLGLRGNYNEQFF. As DNA, the CDR3 is TGTGCCAGCAGCTTAGGCTTACGGGGGAATTACAATGAGCAGTTCTTC.